This passage covers 5 T cell receptor beta chains from one sample sequenced in a study of shared clonotypes between healthy human individuals. The table came from immunoSEQ multiplex PCR; TCRdb's copy has only in-frame clones and leaves some out. This table has over 700,000 clones, 72% appearing once. Sequencing was carried out using memory CD4+ T cells sorted from blood. As for subset: CD45RA-negative fraction. These receptors all come from a woman in her twenties or thirties in good health.

The DNA for the CDR3 is TGTGCCAGCAGCGCGGACAGGGGCGGCGGCTACACCTTC. Its translation: CASSADRGGGYTF. The J gene is TRBJ1-2, the V gene TRBV9; 9 nucleotides line up with TRBD1. V lost 3 bases, J lost 8 bases, and 5 bases stayed unmatched. Germline V gene sequence: CDR1 SGDLS, CDR2 YYNGEE. The CDR3 sequence is 13 residues long.

V gene TRBV19 combines with J gene TRBJ2-2; D is unresolved. This CDR3 is 16 amino acids long. Germline assignment: CDR1 LNHDA and CDR2 SQIVND (reference sequence). The V end was cut by 4 bases, the J end by 4 bases, with 16 bases between. The chain's CDR3 is CASSTRHFPSTGELFF. For the CDR3, the DNA is TGTGCCAGTAGTACCCGACACTTCCCAAGCACCGGGGAGCTGTTTTTT.

The chain is built from TRBV6-6 and TRBJ1-2, with D perhaps TRBD1 (5 bases). Looked up from germline, CDR1 is MNHNY and CDR2 is SVGAGI (reference sequence). There are 13 residues in the CDR3. V lost 7 bases and J lost 0, with 9 bases in between. CDR3 nucleotide sequence: TGTGCCAGCAAGGACACAACTAACTATGGCTACACCTTC. Translating it yields CASKDTTNYGYTF.

The genes are TRBV10-3 and TRBJ2-7; D uncertain. The germline V and J ends were trimmed by 6 bases and 0 bases, with 12 bases remaining between them. CDR1 is ENHRY, CDR2 SYGVKD, per germline. This CDR3 has 14 residues. The CDR3, as DNA: TGTGCCATCAGAAAGTTCGGTAGCTCCTACGAGCAGTACTTC. As protein: CAIRKFGSSYEQYF.

The chain recombines TRBV19 with TRBJ1-5; a possible D gene is TRBD1 (6 bases). Germline V CDR1 and CDR2: LNHDA, SQIVND (reference sequence). The CDR3 is made up of 16 amino acids. With 7 bases removed from V and 5 bases from J, the gap between germline ends came to 21 bases. CDR3 amino acids: CASTPLLGGPHQPQHF. CDR3 DNA sequence: TGTGCCAGTACCCCCCTTTTAGGGGGGCCCCATCAGCCCCAGCATTTT.